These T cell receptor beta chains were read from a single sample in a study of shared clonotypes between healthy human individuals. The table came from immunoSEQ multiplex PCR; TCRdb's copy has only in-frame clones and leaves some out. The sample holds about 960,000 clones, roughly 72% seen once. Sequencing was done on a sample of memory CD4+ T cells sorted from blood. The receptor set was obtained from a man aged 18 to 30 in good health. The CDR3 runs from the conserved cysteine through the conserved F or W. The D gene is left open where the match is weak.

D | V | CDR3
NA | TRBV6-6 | CASSRTRDLYNEQFF
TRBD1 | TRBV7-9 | CASSLLGQGAEKLFF
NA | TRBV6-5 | CASRRHLNENTEAFF
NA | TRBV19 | CASSRPGQAPYEQYF
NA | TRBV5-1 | CASSPGIRVGTDTQYF
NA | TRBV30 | CAWSVSGGSSGSPLHF
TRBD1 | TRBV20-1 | CSVGGGQPQHF
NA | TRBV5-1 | CASSFAAQETQYF
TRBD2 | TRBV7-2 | CASSLGLAGDTQYF
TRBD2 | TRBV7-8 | CASSPGLAVPPNVREQYF
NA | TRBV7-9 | CASTRGYEQYF
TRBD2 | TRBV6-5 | CASSPQTSLYEQYF
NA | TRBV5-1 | CASSLGDRNEQFF
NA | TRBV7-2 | CASSLEGLGLYEQYF
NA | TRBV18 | CASSPQDPRGNTIYF
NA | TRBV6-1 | CASSISNTQYF
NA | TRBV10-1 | CASSESSGQNIQYF
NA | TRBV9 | CASSGLDTSTDTQYF
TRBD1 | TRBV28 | CASRKRGLTPLHF
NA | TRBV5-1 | CASSLVGPNSPLHF
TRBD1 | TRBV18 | CASSRQGFSGYTF
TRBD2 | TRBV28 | CASRGSASGAETQYF
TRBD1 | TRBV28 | CASNSGTVSYEQYF
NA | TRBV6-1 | CASRLGGKGTEAFF
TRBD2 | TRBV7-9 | CASSNPGTSIYEQYF
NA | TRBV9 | CASSSGPSSYNSPLHF